In this sample, the clone carrying this TCR beta chain turned up a few times. Its matching antigen is unknown. Trimming at V came to 6 bases and at J to 4 bases, leaving 4 bases not matched to a gene. This CDR3 is built from 13 residues. CDR1 and CDR2 from the germline V gene are MNHEY and SVGEGT. Each CDR3 protein gets one entry after TCRdb re-called the reads with MiXCR. The sample lists 550,000 to 850,000 distinct CDR3 sequences; around 31% were seen once. The source of the sample is a study of T cell repertoires in cytomegalovirus infection. Study in general: In the study, CMV epitopes included recently identified HLA-C-restricted and well-studied HLA-B-restricted ones. TCR beta signatures that were public indicated CMV infection and matching HLA type. Study-level findings and limits: There were HLA-C-restricted CMV-specific TCR beta clonotypes dominating the ex vivo response. Adding up the frequency of public TCR beta families identified people who carried CMV plus the relevant HLA.

The specimen comprised cultured PBMCs, sampled from culture after CMV antigen stimulation. This receptor was identified in a human donor in good health (CMV status not recorded). Some clones in this sample may be carry-over from other donors' samples. This chain uses TRBV6-2 or TRBV6-3 with TRBJ1-1; TRBD1 agrees at 8 bases. This chain's CDR3 is CASRQTGATEAFF. The CDR3 DNA is TGTGCCAGCAGGCAGACAGGGGCCACTGAAGCTTTCTTT.